This TCR beta chain derives from a study of CD8 T cells in Susac syndrome. Whole-study context: Clinical remission applied to fewer than ten sequenced Susac syndrome patients, and six had active disease.

Findings and caveats of the study: Clonal expansion was not seen in any Susac syndrome CD4+ T cell repertoire.

The germline CDR1 and CDR2 sequences are MNHNS and SASEGT. Unmatched junction bases numbered 4, after V lost 6 bases and J lost 3 bases. The CDR3 consists of 14 residues. An input of 0.5 to 1 ug of RNA was subjected to reverse transcription using random hexamers. Coverage of TCR beta CDR3 amplification by immunoSEQ multiplex PCR extended to 54 Vbeta and 13 Jbeta. Via MiXCR, TCRdb re-called the immunoSEQ multiplex PCR reads, giving one row per CDR3 protein. The table lists about 190,000 distinct CDR3 sequences, more than 90% of them singletons, with approximately 0.1% in the top ten. Remarks on this clonotype: The target antigen is unknown.

Sequencing targeted TCR beta in blood CD8+ and CD4+ T cells. The chain uses TRBV6-1 and TRBJ2-3; the match to TRBD1 covers 9 bases. Sequenced material: CD4+ T cells from PBMCs. The clonotype originates from a human donor with Susac syndrome. In nucleotides, the CDR3 is TGTGCCAGCAGGGGGGACAGGGAAACAGATACGCAGTATTTT. Translated, it gives CASRGDRETDTQYF.